A single sample is the source of the 16 T cell receptor beta chains below, sequenced in a study of OX40 agonist ivuxolimab in advanced cancers. The data were produced by immunoSEQ multiplex PCR, yet TCRdb's version contains in-frame clones alone and is incomplete. Of under 85,000 clones listed, about 85% are singletons. Sequencing was performed on CD4+ or CD8+ T cells sorted from blood, taken in a trial of the OX40 agonist ivuxolimab. These receptors all come from an adult with an advanced solid tumor such as melanoma, head and neck, liver or kidney cancer.

The V and J genes are TRBV5-1 and TRBJ2-6; weak D call: TRBD2 (5 bases). Per the germline V gene, CDR1 is SGHRS and CDR2 is YFSETQ. V gave up 3 bases and J gave up 2 bases, with 12 bases separating them. CDR3 length equals 16 residues. The CDR3 here is CASSSISGTGANVLTF. The DNA for the CDR3 is TGCGCCAGCAGCTCCATCAGCGGAACTGGGGCCAACGTCCTGACTTTC.

The chain recombines TRBV6-5 with TRBJ2-2, with 7 nucleotides matching TRBD2. Germline trimming cut 6 bases from V and 6 bases from J; bases unmatched to any gene: 1. The CDR3 sequence is 12 residues long. Germline-derived CDR1 and CDR2 are MNHEY and SVGAGI. CDR3 loop: CASSREAGELFF. The CDR3 region has the DNA TGTGCCAGCAGCCGGGAGGCCGGGGAGCTGTTTTTT.

J is TRBJ1-2 and V is TRBV5-1; 12 positions agree with TRBD1. The V gene end was trimmed by 0 bases and the J gene end by 5 bases; junction bases not matched to a gene: 2. Germline values: CDR1 SGHRS, CDR2 YFSETQ. This CDR3 contains 15 residues. CDR3 coding DNA: TGCGCCAGCAGCTTGGGGGACAGGGGGCATTATGGCTACACCTTC. The encoded protein is CASSLGDRGHYGYTF.

The rearrangement joins TRBV9 to TRBJ2-1; 9 positions agree with TRBD2. Unmatched junction bases numbered 7, after V lost 2 bases and J lost 7 bases. This CDR3 is 15 amino acids long. Germline-derived CDR1 and CDR2 are SGDLS and YYNGEE. The DNA for the CDR3 is TGTGCCAGCAGCGTTATAGCGGGAGCCATAAATGAGCAGTTCTTC. It is translated as CASSVIAGAINEQFF.

The chain combines TRBV6-5 with TRBJ2-3; D unresolved. The CDR3 is 12 amino acids. Germline loops: CDR1 MNHEY, CDR2 SVGAGI. V gave up 6 bases and J gave up 8 bases, with 12 bases separating them. CDR3 region: CASSKRSGTQYF. The CDR3 nucleotides are TGTGCCAGCAGCAAGAGGTCGGGTACGCAGTATTTT.

This chain uses TRBV7-6 with TRBJ1-2, with 12 bases aligning to TRBD1. The trim removed 5 bases at V and 4 bases at J, leaving 5 bases unmatched. Looked up from germline, CDR1 is SGHVS and CDR2 is FNYEAQ. This CDR3 contains 15 residues. The DNA for the CDR3 is TGTGCCAGCAGCAGAGGGACAGGGGGCGGCTATGGCTACACCTTC. Residues: CASSRGTGGGYGYTF.

This clone has just a few counts. The chain combines TRBV19 with TRBJ1-5; 8 positions match TRBD1. The CDR3 spans 15 residues. V shed 6 bases, J shed 9 bases, and the junction held 13 bases outside the gene matches. Germline V gene sequence: CDR1 LNHDA, CDR2 SQIVND (reference sequence). CDR3 sequence (DNA): TGTGCCAGTAGGCCCTTGACAGGGGCCTCACCGCCCCAGCATTTT. It encodes CASRPLTGASPPQHF. Looking up the rest from reference TRBV19 and TRBJ1-5 gives the full variable domain: DGGITQSPKYLFRKEGQNVTLSCEQNLNHDAMYWYRQDPGQGLRLIYYSQIVNDFQKGDIAEGYSVSREKKESFPLTVTSAQKNPTAFYLCASRPLTGASPPQHFGDGTRLSIL.

The rearrangement uses TRBV4-3 and TRBJ2-7; 7 bases map to TRBD2. Looked up from germline, CDR1 is LGHNA and CDR2 is YSLEER. V gave up 1 base and J gave up 2 bases; unmatched junction bases: 5. The CDR3 has 15 residues. The CDR3 here is CASSQGREGTYEQYF. For the CDR3, the DNA is TGCGCCAGCAGCCAAGGAAGGGAGGGGACCTACGAGCAGTACTTC.

The chain combines TRBV19 with TRBJ2-1; 12 bases line up with TRBD2. Germline V gene data show CDR1 as LNHDA and CDR2 as SQIVND (reference sequence). The CDR3 is made up of 16 amino acids. The V and J ends lost 5 bases and 4 bases, in that order; junction bases with no gene match: 6. The CDR3 coding sequence is TGTGCCAGTAGTGGCCGGACTAGCGGGAAGTACAATGAGCAGTTCTTC. Translating gives CASSGRTSGKYNEQFF.

The chain employs TRBV5-1 and TRBJ1-4; TRBD1 aligns across 8 bases. The CDR3 consists of 15 residues. Germline V lookup: CDR1 SGHRS, CDR2 YFSETQ. V trimming: 4 bases; J trimming: 4 bases; junction bases outside the gene matches: 6. DNA for the CDR3: TGCGCCAGCAGCCTAGGGACAGGCCTTAATGAAAAACTGTTTTTT. This gives the protein CASSLGTGLNEKLFF.

This clone was observed once. The rearrangement uses TRBV6-5 and TRBJ1-3; a possible D gene is TRBD1 (5 bases). Trimming took off 2 bases at V and 1 base at J, with 9 bases between the two ends. This CDR3 has 15 amino acids. The germline CDR1 and CDR2 sequences are MNHEY and SVGAGI. CDR3 nucleotides: TGTGCCAGCAGTTACGAGGGGTTATCTGGAAACACCATATATTTT. This gives the protein CASSYEGLSGNTIYF.

This chain joins TRBV5-1 and TRBJ1-5; a possible D gene is TRBD1 (5 bases). The ends were cut back, 1 base at V and 4 bases at J, with 9 bases in the middle. Germline assignment: CDR1 SGHRS and CDR2 YFSETQ. This CDR3 comprises 14 residues. The CDR3 DNA follows: TGCGCCAGCAGCTTGTGGGGGGAAAATCAGCCCCAGCATTTT. Amino acids: CASSLWGENQPQHF. Using reference TRBV5-1 and TRBJ1-5 for the parts outside the CDR3, the full variable domain is KAGVTQTPRYLIKTRGQQVTLSCSPISGHRSVSWYQQTPGQGLQFLFEYFSETQRNKGNFPGRFSGRQFSNSRSEMNVSTLELGDSALYLCASSLWGENQPQHFGDGTRLSIL.

J is TRBJ2-7 and V is TRBV4-2, with TRBD2 matching over 8 bases. Germline V gene data show CDR1 as LGHNA and CDR2 as YNFKEQ. V dropped 2 bases and J dropped 3; count of bases not matched to a gene: 3. This CDR3 is built from 14 residues. CDR3 in DNA: TGTGCCAGCAGCCAAACGGGACTAGTCTACGAGCAGTACTTC. This translates into CASSQTGLVYEQYF.

J is TRBJ1-5 and V is TRBV7-2; D is unresolved. V shed 1 base and J shed 2 bases, with 9 bases lying between them. The CDR3 consists of 15 residues. CDR1 and CDR2 (germline): SGHTA, FQGNSA. CDR3 nucleotides: TGTGCCAGCAGCTTAGGGAGGGAGGGCAATCAGCCCCAGCATTTT. Its translation: CASSLGREGNQPQHF.

This clone has a single count. This sequence joins TRBV19 and TRBJ1-5, with unresolved D. Germline CDR1 is LNHDA and CDR2 is SQIVND (reference sequence). The CDR3 has 14 amino acids. V lost 11 bases and J lost 0, with 14 bases in between. The CDR3 DNA reads TGTGCCGGGTCCTTGGCCTATAGCAATCAGCCCCAGCATTTT. Translated, it gives CAGSLAYSNQPQHF.

In this sample, this clone turned up once. The chain joins TRBV11-1 to TRBJ2-5; tentatively, D is TRBD2 (6 bases). This CDR3 has 13 amino acids. The germline V gene has CDR1 SGHAT and CDR2 FQDESV (reference sequence). The V end was cut by 6 bases, the J end by 4 bases, with 12 bases between. The CDR3 loop is CASRLSGGETQYF. Here the CDR3 DNA reads TGTGCCAGCAGGCTTTCCGGGGGAGAGACCCAGTACTTC.